This T cell receptor (beta chain) was obtained from a study of human T cells and chemical hapten exposure. V trimming: 0 bases; J trimming: 2 bases; junction bases outside the gene matches: 6. CDR1 is DFQATT, CDR2 SNEGSKA, per germline (reference sequence). This CDR3 has 15 amino acids. Time point: pre-sensitization, week 0. Treatment indicated: therapeutic diphenylcyclopropenone sensitization with weekly scalp DPC. TCRdb reprocessed the RACE reads via MiXCR and lists one record per CDR3 protein. The sample yields around 300,000 distinct CDR3 sequences, about 5% seen once. The source material was whole blood, sampled in connection with sensitization to the hapten diphenylcyclopropenone (DPC). This receptor was obtained from a woman aged 18-30 years with alopecia areata. Some clones in this sample may be carry-over from other donors' samples. This rearrangement joins TRBV20-1 to TRBJ1-1; 7 bases align to TRBD1. The CDR3, as DNA: TGCAGTGCTAGAGATATCGCAGGGGGAAACACTGAAGCTTTCTTT. As protein: CSARDIAGGNTEAFF.